This TCR beta chain appears in the sequencing data of a study of regulatory T cells in long-lasting Graves disease. General study findings and limits: When disease was persistent, TRBV28, TRBJ1-2 and TRBJ2-5 were the favored segments.

Arm-PCR of CDR3 regions and iRepertoire HTBI primers were used to build TCR beta libraries. A single record per CDR3 protein comes from TCRdb applying MiXCR to the multiplex PCR reads. The sample shows roughly 220,000 distinct CDR3 sequences, around 17% of them seen only once. In the case of this clonotype: Its antigen remains unidentified.

Sample time point: newly diagnosed GD, antithyroid drugs for less than 3 months. From PBMCs, RNA was extracted and then used to make the TCR library. The authors drew patients from an endocrinology department in Xi'an, China. EDTA tubes collected nine milliliters of peripheral blood. CDR3 length equals 18 residues. Per the germline V gene, CDR1 is SGHRS and CDR2 is YFSETQ. Trimming at V came to 0 bases and at J to 4 bases, leaving 8 bases not matched to a gene. Sample: peripheral blood mononuclear cells (PBMCs), taken at new diagnosis, from a patient treated with antithyroid drugs. The chain has TRBV5-1 and TRBJ2-5; 14 nucleotides match TRBD2. The receptor was isolated from a female donor with Graves disease. CDR3 region: CASSLGGTSGSSAETQYF. The CDR3 DNA reads as TGCGCCAGCAGCTTGGGTGGGACTAGCGGGAGCTCCGCAGAGACCCAGTACTTC. The full variable domain, completed using reference TRBV5-1 and TRBJ2-5, is KAGVTQTPRYLIKTRGQQVTLSCSPISGHRSVSWYQQTPGQGLQFLFEYFSETQRNKGNFPGRFSGRQFSNSRSEMNVSTLELGDSALYLCASSLGGTSGSSAETQYFGPGTRLLVL.